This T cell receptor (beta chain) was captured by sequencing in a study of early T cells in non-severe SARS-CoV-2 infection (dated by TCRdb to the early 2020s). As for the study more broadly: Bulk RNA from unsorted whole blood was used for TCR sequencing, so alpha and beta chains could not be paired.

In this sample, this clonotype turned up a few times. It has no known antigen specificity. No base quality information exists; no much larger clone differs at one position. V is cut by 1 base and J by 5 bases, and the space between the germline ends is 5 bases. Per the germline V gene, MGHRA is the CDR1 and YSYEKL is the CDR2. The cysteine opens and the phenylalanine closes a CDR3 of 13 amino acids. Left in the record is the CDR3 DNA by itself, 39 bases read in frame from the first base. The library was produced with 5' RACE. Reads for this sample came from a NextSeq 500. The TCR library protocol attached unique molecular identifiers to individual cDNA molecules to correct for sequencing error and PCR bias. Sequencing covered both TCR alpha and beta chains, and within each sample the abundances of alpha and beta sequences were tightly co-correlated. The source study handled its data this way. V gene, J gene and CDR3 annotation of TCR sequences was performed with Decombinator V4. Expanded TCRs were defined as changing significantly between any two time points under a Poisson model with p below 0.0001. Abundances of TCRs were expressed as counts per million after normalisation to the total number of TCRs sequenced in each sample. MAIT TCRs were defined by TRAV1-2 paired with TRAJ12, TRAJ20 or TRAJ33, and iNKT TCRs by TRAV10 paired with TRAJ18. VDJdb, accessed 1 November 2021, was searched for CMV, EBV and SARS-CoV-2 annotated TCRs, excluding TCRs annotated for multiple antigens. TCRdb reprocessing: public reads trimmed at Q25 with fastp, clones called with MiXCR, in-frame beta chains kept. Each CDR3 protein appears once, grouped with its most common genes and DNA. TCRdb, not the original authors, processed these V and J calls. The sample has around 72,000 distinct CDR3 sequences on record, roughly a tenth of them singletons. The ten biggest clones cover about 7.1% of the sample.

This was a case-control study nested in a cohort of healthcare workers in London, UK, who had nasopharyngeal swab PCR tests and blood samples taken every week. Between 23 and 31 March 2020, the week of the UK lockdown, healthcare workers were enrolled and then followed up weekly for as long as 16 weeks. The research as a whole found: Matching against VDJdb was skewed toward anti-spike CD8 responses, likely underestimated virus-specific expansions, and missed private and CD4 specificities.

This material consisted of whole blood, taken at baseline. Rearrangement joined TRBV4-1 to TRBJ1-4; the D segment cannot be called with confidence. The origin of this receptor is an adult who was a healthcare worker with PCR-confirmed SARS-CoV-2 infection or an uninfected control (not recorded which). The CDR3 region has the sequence CASSQVRNEKLFF. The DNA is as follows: TGCGCCAGCAGCCAAGTAAGAAATGAAAAACTGTTTTTT.